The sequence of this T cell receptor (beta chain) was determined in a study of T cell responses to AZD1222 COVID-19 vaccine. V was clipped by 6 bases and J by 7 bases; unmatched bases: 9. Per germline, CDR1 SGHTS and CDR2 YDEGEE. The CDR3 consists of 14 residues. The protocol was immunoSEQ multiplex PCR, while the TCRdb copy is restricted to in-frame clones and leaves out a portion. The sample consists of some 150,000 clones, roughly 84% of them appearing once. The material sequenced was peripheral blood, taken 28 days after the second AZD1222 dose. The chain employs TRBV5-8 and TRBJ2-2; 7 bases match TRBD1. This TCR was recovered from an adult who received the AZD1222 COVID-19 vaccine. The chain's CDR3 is CASTSHRGVGELFF. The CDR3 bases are TGTGCCAGCACCTCTCACAGGGGTGTCGGGGAGCTGTTTTTT.